This TCR beta chain is drawn from a study of cytomegalovirus exposure and HLA in healthy donors. The PCR had 60 Vbeta and 13 Jbeta primers. TCRdb's table, derived via immunoSEQ multiplex PCR, lists solely in-frame clones and lacks some. In the table there are 120,000 or so clones, 80% to 85% of which are singletons. Note on this clone: Its antigen is unknown.

Overall study results and limits: A link between a missense DCLRE1C variant and TCR beta V- and J-gene trimming emerged from a later analysis. The study listed some 160 cytomegalovirus-associated TCR beta chains.

At collection, donors were nominally healthy, but unrecorded immune exposures were probable. This donor has no recorded CMV serostatus. With 1 base clipped from V and 5 bases from J, the junction kept 7 bases outside the gene matches. Germline CDR1 and CDR2: SGHTA and FQGNSA. The CDR3 sequence is 16 residues long. V usage is TRBV7-2 and J usage is TRBJ2-2, with TRBD1 identical over 7 bases. The clonotype comes from a human donor in good health. Sequencing was carried out using PBMCs. The CDR3 is CASSLVGGRYTGELFF. CDR3 nucleotides: TGTGCCAGCAGCTTAGTAGGGGGCCGGTATACCGGGGAGCTGTTTTTT.